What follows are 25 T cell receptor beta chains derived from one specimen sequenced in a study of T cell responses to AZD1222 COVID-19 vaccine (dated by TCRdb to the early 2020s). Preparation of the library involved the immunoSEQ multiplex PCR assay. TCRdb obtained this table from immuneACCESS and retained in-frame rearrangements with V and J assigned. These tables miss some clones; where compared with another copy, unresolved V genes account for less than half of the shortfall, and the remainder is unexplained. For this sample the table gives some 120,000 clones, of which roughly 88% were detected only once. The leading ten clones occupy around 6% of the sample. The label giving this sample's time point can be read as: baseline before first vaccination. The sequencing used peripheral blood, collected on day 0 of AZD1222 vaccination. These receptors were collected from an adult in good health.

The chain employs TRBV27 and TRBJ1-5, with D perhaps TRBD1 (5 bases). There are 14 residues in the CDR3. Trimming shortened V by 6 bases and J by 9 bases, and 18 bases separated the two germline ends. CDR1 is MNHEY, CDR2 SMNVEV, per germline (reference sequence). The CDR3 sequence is CASSPGTDFGPQHF. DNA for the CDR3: TGTGCCAGCAGCCCCGGGACGGACTTTGGGCCCCAGCATTTT.

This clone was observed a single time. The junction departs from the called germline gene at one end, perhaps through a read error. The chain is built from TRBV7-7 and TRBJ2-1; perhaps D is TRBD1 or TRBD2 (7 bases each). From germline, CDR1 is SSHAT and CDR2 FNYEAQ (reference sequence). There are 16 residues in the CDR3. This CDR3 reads CASSPRGGGSYNEQFF. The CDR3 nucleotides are TGTGCTAGCAGCCCCCGGGGAGGGGGCTCTTACAATGAGCAGTTCTTC. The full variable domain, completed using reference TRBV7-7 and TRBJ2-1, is GAGVSQSPRYKVTKRGQDVTLRCDPISSHATLYWYQQALGQGPEFLTYFNYEAQPDKSGLPSDRFSAERPEGSISTLTIQRTEQRDSAMYRCASSPRGGGSYNEQFFGPGTRLTVL.

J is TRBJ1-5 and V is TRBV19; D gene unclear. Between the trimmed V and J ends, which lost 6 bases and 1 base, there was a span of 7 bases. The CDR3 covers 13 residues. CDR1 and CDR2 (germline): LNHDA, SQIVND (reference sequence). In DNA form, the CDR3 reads TGTGCCAGTAGGGCCGGGAGCAATCAGCCCCAGCATTTT. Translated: CASRAGSNQPQHF.

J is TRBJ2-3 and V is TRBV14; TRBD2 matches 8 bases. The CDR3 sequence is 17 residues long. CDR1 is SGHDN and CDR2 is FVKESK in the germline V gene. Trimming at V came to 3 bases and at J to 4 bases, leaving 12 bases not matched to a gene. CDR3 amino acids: CASSQRVGTSYPDTQYF. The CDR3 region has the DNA TGTGCCAGCAGCCAGAGGGTTGGGACTAGTTATCCAGATACGCAGTATTTT.

CDR3 residues: CASSWTGRVPYSPLHF. DNA of the CDR3: TGTGCCAGCAGCTGGACAGGGAGAGTCCCCTATTCACCCCTCCACTTT. The chain combines TRBV6-2 or TRBV6-3 with TRBJ1-6, with 8 bases aligning to TRBD1. V was clipped by 6 bases and J by 8 bases; unmatched bases: 12. Germline assignment: CDR1 MNHEY and CDR2 SVGEGT. This CDR3 has 16 amino acids.

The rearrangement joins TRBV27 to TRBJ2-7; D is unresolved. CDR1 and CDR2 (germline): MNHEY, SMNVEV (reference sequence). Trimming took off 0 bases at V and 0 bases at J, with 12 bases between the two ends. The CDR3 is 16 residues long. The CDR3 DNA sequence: TGTGCCAGCAGTTTATCGTTTTCTCAGAGCTCCTACGAGCAGTACTTC. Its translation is CASSLSFSQSSYEQYF.

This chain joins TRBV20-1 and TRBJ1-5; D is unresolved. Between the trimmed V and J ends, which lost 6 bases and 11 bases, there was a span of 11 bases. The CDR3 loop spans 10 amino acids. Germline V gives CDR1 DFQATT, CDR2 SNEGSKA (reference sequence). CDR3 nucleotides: TGCAGTGCCCGGGGTTTCGCCCAGCATTTT. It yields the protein CSARGFAQHF.

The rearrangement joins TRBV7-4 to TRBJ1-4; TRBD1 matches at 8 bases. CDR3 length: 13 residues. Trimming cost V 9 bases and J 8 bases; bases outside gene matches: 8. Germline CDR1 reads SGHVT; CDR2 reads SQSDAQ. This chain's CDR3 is CARGGRGHEKLFF. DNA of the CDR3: TGTGCCAGGGGCGGCAGGGGGCACGAAAAACTGTTTTTT.

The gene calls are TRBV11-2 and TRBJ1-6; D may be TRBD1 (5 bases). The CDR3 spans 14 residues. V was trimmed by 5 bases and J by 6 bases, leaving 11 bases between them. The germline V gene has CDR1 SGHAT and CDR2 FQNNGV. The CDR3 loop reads CASSQGLSNSPLHF. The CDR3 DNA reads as TGTGCCAGCAGCCAGGGACTTAGTAATTCACCCCTCCACTTT.

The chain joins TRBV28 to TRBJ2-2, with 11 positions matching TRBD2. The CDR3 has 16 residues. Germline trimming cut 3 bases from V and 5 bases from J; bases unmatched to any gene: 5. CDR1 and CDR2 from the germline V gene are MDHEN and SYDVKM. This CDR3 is CASSFFTSGRTGELFF. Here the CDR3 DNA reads TGTGCCAGCAGTTTCTTTACTAGCGGGAGAACCGGGGAGCTGTTTTTT.

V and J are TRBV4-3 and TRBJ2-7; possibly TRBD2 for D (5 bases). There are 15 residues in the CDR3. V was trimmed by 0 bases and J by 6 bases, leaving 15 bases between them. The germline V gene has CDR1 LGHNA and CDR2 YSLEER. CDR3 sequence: CASSQDLGIGGEQYF. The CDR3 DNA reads TGCGCCAGCAGCCAAGATTTAGGGATTGGAGGCGAGCAGTACTTC.

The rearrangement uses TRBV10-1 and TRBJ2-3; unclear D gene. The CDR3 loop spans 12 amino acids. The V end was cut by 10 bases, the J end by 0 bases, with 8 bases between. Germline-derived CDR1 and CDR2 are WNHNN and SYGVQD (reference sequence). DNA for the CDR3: TGCGCCACCACGTCAAGCACAGATACGCAGTATTTT. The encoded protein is CATTSSTDTQYF.

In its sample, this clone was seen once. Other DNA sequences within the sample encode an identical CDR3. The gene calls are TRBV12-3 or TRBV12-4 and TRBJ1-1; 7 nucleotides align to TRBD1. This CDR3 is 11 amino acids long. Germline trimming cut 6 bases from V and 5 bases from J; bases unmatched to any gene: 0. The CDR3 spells CASRTGTEAFF. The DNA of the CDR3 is TGTGCCAGCAGGACAGGGACTGAAGCTTTCTTT.

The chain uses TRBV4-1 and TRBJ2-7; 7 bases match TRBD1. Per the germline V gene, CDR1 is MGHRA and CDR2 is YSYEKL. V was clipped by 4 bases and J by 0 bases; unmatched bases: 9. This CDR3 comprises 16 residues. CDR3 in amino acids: CASSPRVQGSSYEQYF. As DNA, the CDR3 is TGCGCCAGCAGCCCGAGGGTACAGGGGAGCTCCTACGAGCAGTACTTC.

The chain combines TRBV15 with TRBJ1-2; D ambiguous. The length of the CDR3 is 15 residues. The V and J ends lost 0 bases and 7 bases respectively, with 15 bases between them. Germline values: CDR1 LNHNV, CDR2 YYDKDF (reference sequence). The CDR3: CATSRDSSVSAGYTF. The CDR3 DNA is TGTGCCACCAGCAGAGATAGCAGCGTGTCGGCTGGCTACACCTTC.

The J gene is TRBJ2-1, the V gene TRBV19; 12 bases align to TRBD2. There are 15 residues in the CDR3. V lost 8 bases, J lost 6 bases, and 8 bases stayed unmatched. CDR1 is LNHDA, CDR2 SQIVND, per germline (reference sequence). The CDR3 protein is CASGRGLAGFNEQFF. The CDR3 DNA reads TGTGCCAGTGGGAGGGGACTAGCGGGTTTCAATGAGCAGTTCTTC.

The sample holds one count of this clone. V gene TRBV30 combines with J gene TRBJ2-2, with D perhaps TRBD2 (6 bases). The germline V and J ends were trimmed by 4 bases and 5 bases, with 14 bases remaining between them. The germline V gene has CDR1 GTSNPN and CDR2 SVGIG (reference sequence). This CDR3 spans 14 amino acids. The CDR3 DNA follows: TGTGCCTGGAAAGCCTTGGGACTTACCGGGGAGCTGTTTTTT. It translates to CAWKALGLTGELFF.

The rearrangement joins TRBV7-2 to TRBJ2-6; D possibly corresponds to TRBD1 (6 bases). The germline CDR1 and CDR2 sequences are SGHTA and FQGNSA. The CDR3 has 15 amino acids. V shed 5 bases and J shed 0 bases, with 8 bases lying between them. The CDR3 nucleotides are TGTGCCAGCAGCCTCAGGGGCTCTGGGGCCAACGTCCTGACTTTC. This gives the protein CASSLRGSGANVLTF.

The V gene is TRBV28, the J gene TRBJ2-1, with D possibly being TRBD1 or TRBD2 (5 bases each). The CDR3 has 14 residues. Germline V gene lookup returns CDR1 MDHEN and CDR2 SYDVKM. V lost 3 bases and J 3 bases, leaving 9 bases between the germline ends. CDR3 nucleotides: TGTGCCAGCAGTTTGGGACCCGGCTACAATGAGCAGTTCTTC. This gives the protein CASSLGPGYNEQFF.

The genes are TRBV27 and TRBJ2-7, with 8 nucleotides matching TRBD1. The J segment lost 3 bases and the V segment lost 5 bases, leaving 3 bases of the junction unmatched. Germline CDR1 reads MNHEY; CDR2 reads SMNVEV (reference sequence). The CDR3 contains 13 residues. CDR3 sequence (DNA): TGTGCCAGCAGTCCTGACAGGGGCTACGAGCAGTACTTC. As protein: CASSPDRGYEQYF.

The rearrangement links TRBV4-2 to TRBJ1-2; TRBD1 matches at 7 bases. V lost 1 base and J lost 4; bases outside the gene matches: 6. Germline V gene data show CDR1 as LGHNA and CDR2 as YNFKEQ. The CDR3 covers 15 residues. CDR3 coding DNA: TGTGCCAGCAGCCAAGGTGGACAGGCTTCCTATGGCTACACCTTC. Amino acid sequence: CASSQGGQASYGYTF.

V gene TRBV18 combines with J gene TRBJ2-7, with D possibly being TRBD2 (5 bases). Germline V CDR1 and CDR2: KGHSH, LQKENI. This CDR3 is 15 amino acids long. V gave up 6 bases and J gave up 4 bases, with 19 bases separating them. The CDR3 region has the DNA TGTGCCAGCTCCCCGGCGCAGACGAGAGGGTACGAGCAGTACTTC. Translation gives CASSPAQTRGYEQYF.

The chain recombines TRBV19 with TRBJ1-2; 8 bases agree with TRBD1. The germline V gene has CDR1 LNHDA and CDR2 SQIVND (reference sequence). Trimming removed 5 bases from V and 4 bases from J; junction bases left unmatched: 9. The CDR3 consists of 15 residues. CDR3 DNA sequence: TGTGCCAGTAGTCAGGGCAGGGGGCTCGGCTATGGCTACACCTTC. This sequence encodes CASSQGRGLGYGYTF. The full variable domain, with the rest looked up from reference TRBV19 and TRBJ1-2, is DGGITQSPKYLFRKEGQNVTLSCEQNLNHDAMYWYRQDPGQGLRLIYYSQIVNDFQKGDIAEGYSVSREKKESFPLTVTSAQKNPTAFYLCASSQGRGLGYGYTFGSGTRLTVV.

The CDR3 loop reads CASSEPWTRHYNEQFF. Written as DNA, the CDR3 is TGCGCCAGCAGTGAGCCCTGGACTAGACATTACAATGAGCAGTTCTTC. The chain combines TRBV10-2 with TRBJ2-1, with TRBD2 matching over 7 bases. This CDR3 contains 16 residues. Germline assignment: CDR1 WSHSY and CDR2 SAAADI. J gave up 4 bases and V 2 bases, and 8 bases lay outside the gene matches.

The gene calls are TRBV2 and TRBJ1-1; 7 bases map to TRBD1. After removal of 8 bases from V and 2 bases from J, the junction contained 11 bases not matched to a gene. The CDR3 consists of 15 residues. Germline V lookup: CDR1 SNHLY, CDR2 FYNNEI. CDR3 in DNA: TGTGCCAGCCTTTACAGGGGCAGGGTTAACACTGAAGCTTTCTTT. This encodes CASLYRGRVNTEAFF.